What follows are 30 T cell receptor beta chains derived from one specimen sequenced in a study of blood T cell repertoires in COVID-19. The protocol was immunoSEQ multiplex PCR, while the TCRdb copy is restricted to in-frame clones and leaves out a portion. Of approximately 300,000 clones in the sample, around 89% were seen once. Sequenced sample: peripheral blood. Receptor source: a man aged 35 to 55 with acute or convalescent COVID-19.

The V gene is TRBV11-3, the J gene TRBJ2-7; 8 bases align to TRBD1. The CDR3 is made up of 17 amino acids. Germline V CDR1 and CDR2: SGHNT, YENEEA. The trim removed 1 base at V and 5 bases at J, leaving 13 bases unmatched. CDR3 residues: CASSLGFGQGENDEQYF. For the CDR3, the DNA is TGTGCCAGCAGCTTAGGCTTCGGACAGGGAGAAAATGACGAGCAGTACTTC.

CDR3 in amino acids: CASSVRPSGIRQGIAYGYTF. The CDR3 DNA follows: TGTGCCAGTAGTGTCCGACCGTCCGGGATTCGACAGGGGATAGCCTATGGCTACACCTTC. This chain links TRBV19 with TRBJ1-2, with 8 bases that match TRBD1. The junction had 24 bases not matched to a gene; V was cut back by 5 bases and J by 4 bases. The CDR3 is made up of 20 amino acids. Looked up from germline, CDR1 is LNHDA and CDR2 is SQIVND (reference sequence).

The chain links TRBV3-1 (or the pseudogene TRBV3-2) to TRBJ1-6; no definite D call. V lost 0 bases and J lost 10, with 16 bases in between. The CDR3 totals 16 residues. CDR1 and CDR2 from the germline V gene are LGHDT and YNNKEL (reference sequence). Here the CDR3 reads CASSQDQKRGRSPLHF. CDR3 DNA: TGTGCCAGCAGCCAAGATCAAAAACGAGGGAGGTCACCCCTCCACTTT.

The chain combines TRBV18 with TRBJ1-2, with TRBD1 as a possible D gene (5 bases). The CDR3 has 12 residues. Germline values: CDR1 KGHSH, CDR2 LQKENI. The V gene lost 3 bases and the J gene lost 8 bases, with 10 bases spanning the gap. CDR3 region: CASSPGGTGYTF. The CDR3 bases are TGTGCCAGCTCACCCGGGGGTACCGGCTACACCTTC.

As for this clone: Other DNA sequences in the sample encode the same CDR3. The chain joins TRBV7-9 to TRBJ2-1, with 10 nucleotides matching TRBD2. This CDR3 is built from 16 residues. The V segment lost 0 bases and the J segment 4 bases; nucleotides outside the gene matches: 3. Germline V lookup: CDR1 SEHNR, CDR2 FQNEAQ (reference sequence). The DNA of the CDR3 is TGTGCCAGCAGCTTAGCACTAGCGGGGACTTACAATGAGCAGTTCTTC. It translates to CASSLALAGTYNEQFF.

This clone has just one count. The rearrangement links TRBV11-2 to TRBJ1-1; D perhaps matches TRBD1 (5 bases). Trimming cost V 5 bases and J 1 base, with 17 bases left between them. The CDR3 is 16 residues long. The germline V gene encodes CDR1 SGHAT and CDR2 FQNNGV. In DNA, the CDR3 is TGTGCCAGCAGCCCCGGCCAGGGCCTCCAGAACACTGAAGCTTTCTTT. Its translation: CASSPGQGLQNTEAFF.

On this clone: Additional DNA sequences in this sample encode the identical CDR3. V usage is TRBV15 and J usage is TRBJ1-1; D gene uncertain. The CDR3 is made up of 13 amino acids. V shed 1 base and J shed 5 bases, with 8 bases lying between them. Germline V gives CDR1 LNHNV, CDR2 YYDKDF (reference sequence). Written as DNA, the CDR3 is TGTGCCACCAGCAGAGCGTCGGGAACTGAAGCTTTCTTT. Amino acids: CATSRASGTEAFF.

The CDR3 region is CASSVGTDTQYF. In nucleotides, the CDR3 is TGTGCCAGCAGCGTCGGCACAGATACGCAGTATTTT. The gene calls are TRBV9 and TRBJ2-3; no clear D gene. Germline assignment: CDR1 SGDLS and CDR2 YYNGEE. There are 12 residues in the CDR3. Trimming took 2 bases from V and 1 from J, leaving 2 bases between them.

The chain recombines TRBV6-5 with TRBJ2-6, with 8 bases fitting TRBD1. The V segment lost 4 bases and the J segment 2 bases; nucleotides outside the gene matches: 4. Germline V gene data show CDR1 as MNHEY and CDR2 as SVGAGI. The CDR3 is made up of 16 amino acids. The CDR3 DNA reads TGTGCCAGCAGTTCTTGGACAGGGACTGGGGCCAACGTCCTGACTTTC. Protein product: CASSSWTGTGANVLTF.

J is TRBJ1-5 and V is TRBV5-6; D possibly corresponds to TRBD1 (6 bases). The CDR3 contains 13 residues. The germline CDR1 and CDR2 sequences are SGHDT and YYEEEE. The V gene lost 0 bases and the J gene lost 7 bases, with 8 bases spanning the gap. This CDR3 reads CASSLGTVQPQHF. CDR3 nucleotides: TGTGCCAGCAGCTTGGGGACAGTCCAGCCCCAGCATTTT.

The chain carries TRBV4-1 and TRBJ2-1, with 10 nucleotides matching TRBD2. The CDR3 spans 15 residues. The germline CDR1 and CDR2 sequences are MGHRA and YSYEKL. Trimming cost V 8 bases and J 6 bases; bases outside gene matches: 10. The CDR3 nucleotides read TGCGCCAGCGTAGAGGGACTAGCGTCGTCCAATGAGCAGTTCTTC. It is translated as CASVEGLASSNEQFF.

A remark on this clone: The sample contains more than one DNA sequence encoding this CDR3. This chain links TRBV5-1 with TRBJ1-2, with 9 positions matching TRBD1. The CDR3 length is 14 residues. Germline CDR1 SGHRS, CDR2 YFSETQ. The trim removed 5 bases at V and 2 bases at J, leaving 4 bases unmatched. The CDR3 reads CASSPTGGNYGYTF. CDR3 nucleotides: TGCGCCAGCAGTCCGACAGGGGGAAACTATGGCTACACCTTC.

V and J are TRBV6-5 and TRBJ1-2; D might be TRBD1 (5 bases). The CDR3 consists of 13 residues. V lost 6 bases to trimming and J lost 2 bases, with 10 bases between them. CDR1 MNHEY and CDR2 SVGAGI come from the germline V gene. CDR3 bases: TGTGCCAGCAGCAGGGAAGCGAACTATGGCTACACCTTC. This sequence encodes CASSREANYGYTF.

V and J are TRBV28 and TRBJ1-1; TRBD1 matches at 7 bases. The germline CDR1 and CDR2 sequences are MDHEN and SYDVKM. J was trimmed by 2 bases and V by 4 bases; bases with no gene match: 4. CDR3 length: 14 residues. This chain's CDR3 is CASSSTGLNTEAFF. DNA for the CDR3: TGTGCCAGCAGTTCGACAGGGTTAAACACTGAAGCTTTCTTT.

The chain recombines TRBV7-2 with TRBJ1-2, with D maybe TRBD1 (6 bases). This CDR3 spans 14 amino acids. V gave up 7 bases and J gave up 1 base, with 13 bases separating them. CDR1 is SGHTA, CDR2 FQGNSA, per germline. The CDR3 loop reads CASNPTGNNYGYTF. The CDR3 nucleotides are TGTGCCAGCAACCCCACAGGGAATAACTATGGCTACACCTTC. The whole variable domain, filled in from reference TRBV7-2 and TRBJ1-2, reads GAGVSQSPSNKVTEKGKDVELRCDPISGHTALYWYRQSLGQGLEFLIYFQGNSAPDKSGLPSDRFSAERTGGSVSTLTIQRTQQEDSAVYLCASNPTGNNYGYTFGSGTRLTVV.

The chain joins TRBV9 to TRBJ2-2; the D gene is possibly TRBD1 (6 bases). This CDR3 is built from 15 residues. Germline CDR1 and CDR2: SGDLS and YYNGEE. Trimming removed 4 bases from V and 1 base from J, with 11 bases in between. CDR3 in amino acids: CASSPQTGNTGELFF. CDR3 sequence (DNA): TGTGCCAGCAGCCCCCAGACAGGGAACACCGGGGAGCTGTTTTTT.

The CDR3, as DNA: TGTGCCAGCAGCTTAGCGAACGCGTTTCCCAATCAGCCCCAGCATTTT. Translated: CASSLANAFPNQPQHF. The rearrangement links TRBV7-8 to TRBJ1-5; D is unresolved. The CDR3 runs 16 residues. Trimming cost V 0 bases and J 3 bases, with 12 bases left between them. CDR1 is SGHVS and CDR2 is FQNEAQ in the germline V gene.

The rearrangement joins TRBV2 to TRBJ1-3; tentatively, D is TRBD1 (5 bases). V was pared by 1 base and J by 0 bases, with 10 bases between. The CDR3 loop spans 16 amino acids. Germline V gene data show CDR1 as SNHLY and CDR2 as FYNNEI. CDR3 coding DNA: TGTGCCAGCAGTGAAGACAGGTTTTTCTCTGGAAACACCATATATTTT. Its translation is CASSEDRFFSGNTIYF.

This clone was seen only a few times. The CDR3 region has the DNA TGTGCCAGCAGCATGATCAGGAATAATTCACCCCTCCACTTT. Its translation: CASSMIRNNSPLHF. The rearrangement joins TRBV3-1 (or the pseudogene TRBV3-2) to TRBJ1-6, with D unresolved. Germline V gene sequence: CDR1 LGHDT, CDR2 YNNKEL (reference sequence). Trimming shortened V by 5 bases and J by 5 bases, and 10 bases separated the two germline ends. The CDR3 has 14 amino acids.

V gene TRBV5-1 combines with J gene TRBJ2-1, with TRBD1 as a possible D gene (6 bases). Trimming took off 4 bases at V and 7 bases at J, with 18 bases between the two ends. Germline V gene sequence: CDR1 SGHRS, CDR2 YFSETQ. The CDR3 sequence is 15 residues long. Written as DNA, the CDR3 is TGCGCCAGCAGCGGGGACATCTCGATACATAATGAGCAGTTCTTC. Its translation is CASSGDISIHNEQFF.

The V gene is TRBV13, the J gene TRBJ1-3; 7 nucleotides match TRBD1. After removal of 0 bases from V and 0 bases from J, the junction contained 2 bases not matched to a gene. Germline loops: CDR1 PRHDT, CDR2 FYEKMQ (reference sequence). CDR3 length: 16 residues. The DNA for the CDR3 is TGTGCCAGCAGCTTAGGTCCAGGGGGCTCTGGAAACACCATATATTTT. It codes for CASSLGPGGSGNTIYF. The whole variable domain, remainder taken from reference TRBV13 and TRBJ1-3, is AAGVIQSPRHLIKEKRETATLKCYPIPRHDTVYWYQQGPGQDPQFLISFYEKMQSDKGSIPDRFSAQQFSDYHSELNMSSLELGDSALYFCASSLGPGGSGNTIYFGEGSWLTVV.

The table lists this clone with a count of one. The V call is TRBV5-4, the J call TRBJ2-7; 8 bases match TRBD1. Looked up from germline, CDR1 is SGHNT and CDR2 is YYREEE (reference sequence). V lost 4 bases to trimming and J lost 2 bases; unmatched junction nucleotides: 5. The CDR3 contains 14 residues. CDR3 sequence: CASSPGQVAYEQYF. The CDR3 bases are TGTGCCAGCAGCCCGGGACAGGTGGCCTACGAGCAGTACTTC.

With respect to this clone: Other nucleotide sequences from this sample produce the same CDR3. The chain recombines TRBV5-4 with TRBJ2-7; 7 bases align to TRBD1. V lost 4 bases and J lost 0; bases outside the gene matches: 7. The CDR3 consists of 15 residues. Germline values: CDR1 SGHNT, CDR2 YYREEE (reference sequence). The chain's CDR3 is CASSLTGPLSYEQYF. Written as DNA, the CDR3 is TGTGCCAGCAGCCTGACAGGGCCCCTCTCCTACGAGCAGTACTTC. Filled out from reference TRBV5-4 and TRBJ2-7, the complete variable domain reads ETGVTQSPTHLIKTRGQQVTLRCSSQSGHNTVSWYQQALGQGPQFIFQYYREEENGRGNFPPRFSGLQFPNYSSELNVNALELDDSALYLCASSLTGPLSYEQYFGPGTRLTVT.

Worth noting for this clone: The same CDR3 can be traced to other DNA sequences in this sample. This chain uses TRBV5-6 with TRBJ2-3, with a tentative D call TRBD1 (6 bases). V shed 2 bases and J shed 4 bases, with 8 bases lying between them. Germline V CDR1 and CDR2: SGHDT, YYEEEE. This CDR3 region has 13 residues. CDR3 sequence (DNA): TGTGCCAGCAGCTTACAGGGAGCAGATACGCAGTATTTT. Translating it yields CASSLQGADTQYF. The full variable domain, completed using reference TRBV5-6 and TRBJ2-3, is DAGVTQSPTHLIKTRGQQVTLRCSPKSGHDTVSWYQQALGQGPQFIFQYYEEEERQRGNFPDRFSGHQFPNYSSELNVNALLLGDSALYLCASSLQGADTQYFGPGTRLTVL.

This rearrangement joins TRBV9 to TRBJ2-7; 11 bases line up with TRBD1. Trimming removed 2 bases from V and 5 bases from J; junction bases left unmatched: 9. From germline, CDR1 is SGDLS and CDR2 YYNGEE. The CDR3 contains 16 residues. The CDR3 loop is CASSVLGTGGYDEQYF. The CDR3 DNA follows: TGTGCCAGCAGCGTTCTCGGGACAGGGGGTTACGACGAGCAGTACTTC. The whole variable domain, filled in from reference TRBV9 and TRBJ2-7, reads DSGVTQTPKHLITATGQRVTLRCSPRSGDLSVYWYQQSLDQGLQFLIQYYNGEERAKGNILERFSAQQFPDLHSELNLSSLELGDSALYFCASSVLGTGGYDEQYFGPGTRLTVT.

The CDR3 DNA is TGCGCCAGCAGCTTGCCGGGGGGCGGCACAGATACGCAGTATTTT. Translation: CASSLPGGGTDTQYF. This chain links TRBV5-1 with TRBJ2-3; weak D call: TRBD2 (7 bases). Germline V gene sequence: CDR1 SGHRS, CDR2 YFSETQ. Deletions cut 1 base from V and 1 base from J, with 10 bases between. The CDR3 covers 15 residues.

The chain employs TRBV12-5 and TRBJ1-2, with D perhaps matching TRBD1 (5 bases). This CDR3 is built from 14 residues. V was shortened by 2 bases and J by 2 bases, with 9 bases between the two germline ends. Per the germline V gene, CDR1 is LGHNT and CDR2 is FRNRAP. The CDR3 sequence: CASGLMGGNYGYTF. CDR3 bases: TGTGCTAGTGGTTTGATGGGGGGGAACTATGGCTACACCTTC.

This rearrangement joins TRBV5-6 to TRBJ2-6; 7 positions agree with TRBD1. With V trimmed by 4 bases and J by 1 base, 14 bases remained unmatched. This CDR3 has 19 residues. The germline CDR1 and CDR2 sequences are SGHDT and YYEEEE. Here the CDR3 reads CASSQRRKGARSGANVLTF. Written as DNA, the CDR3 is TGTGCCAGCAGCCAGAGGAGGAAGGGGGCAAGGTCTGGGGCCAACGTCCTGACTTTC.

The V gene is TRBV6-5, the J gene TRBJ2-3; 8 positions agree with TRBD1. Trimming took 6 bases from V and 6 from J; bases not matched to a gene: 5. The CDR3 consists of 13 residues. CDR1 and CDR2 (germline): MNHEY, SVGAGI. CDR3 in amino acids: CASRDRVVDTQYF. CDR3 in DNA: TGTGCCAGCAGGGACAGGGTGGTGGATACGCAGTATTTT.

The chain carries TRBV7-8 and TRBJ2-7, with 7 bases identical to TRBD1. Trimming removed 5 bases from V and 1 base from J; junction bases left unmatched: 14. The CDR3 runs to 17 residues. The germline gives CDR1 SGHVS, CDR2 FQNEAQ. CDR3 DNA sequence: TGTGCCAGCAGCCTTGCAGGGGGAGCCGTCATGTCCTACGAGCAGTACTTC. It specifies CASSLAGGAVMSYEQYF.